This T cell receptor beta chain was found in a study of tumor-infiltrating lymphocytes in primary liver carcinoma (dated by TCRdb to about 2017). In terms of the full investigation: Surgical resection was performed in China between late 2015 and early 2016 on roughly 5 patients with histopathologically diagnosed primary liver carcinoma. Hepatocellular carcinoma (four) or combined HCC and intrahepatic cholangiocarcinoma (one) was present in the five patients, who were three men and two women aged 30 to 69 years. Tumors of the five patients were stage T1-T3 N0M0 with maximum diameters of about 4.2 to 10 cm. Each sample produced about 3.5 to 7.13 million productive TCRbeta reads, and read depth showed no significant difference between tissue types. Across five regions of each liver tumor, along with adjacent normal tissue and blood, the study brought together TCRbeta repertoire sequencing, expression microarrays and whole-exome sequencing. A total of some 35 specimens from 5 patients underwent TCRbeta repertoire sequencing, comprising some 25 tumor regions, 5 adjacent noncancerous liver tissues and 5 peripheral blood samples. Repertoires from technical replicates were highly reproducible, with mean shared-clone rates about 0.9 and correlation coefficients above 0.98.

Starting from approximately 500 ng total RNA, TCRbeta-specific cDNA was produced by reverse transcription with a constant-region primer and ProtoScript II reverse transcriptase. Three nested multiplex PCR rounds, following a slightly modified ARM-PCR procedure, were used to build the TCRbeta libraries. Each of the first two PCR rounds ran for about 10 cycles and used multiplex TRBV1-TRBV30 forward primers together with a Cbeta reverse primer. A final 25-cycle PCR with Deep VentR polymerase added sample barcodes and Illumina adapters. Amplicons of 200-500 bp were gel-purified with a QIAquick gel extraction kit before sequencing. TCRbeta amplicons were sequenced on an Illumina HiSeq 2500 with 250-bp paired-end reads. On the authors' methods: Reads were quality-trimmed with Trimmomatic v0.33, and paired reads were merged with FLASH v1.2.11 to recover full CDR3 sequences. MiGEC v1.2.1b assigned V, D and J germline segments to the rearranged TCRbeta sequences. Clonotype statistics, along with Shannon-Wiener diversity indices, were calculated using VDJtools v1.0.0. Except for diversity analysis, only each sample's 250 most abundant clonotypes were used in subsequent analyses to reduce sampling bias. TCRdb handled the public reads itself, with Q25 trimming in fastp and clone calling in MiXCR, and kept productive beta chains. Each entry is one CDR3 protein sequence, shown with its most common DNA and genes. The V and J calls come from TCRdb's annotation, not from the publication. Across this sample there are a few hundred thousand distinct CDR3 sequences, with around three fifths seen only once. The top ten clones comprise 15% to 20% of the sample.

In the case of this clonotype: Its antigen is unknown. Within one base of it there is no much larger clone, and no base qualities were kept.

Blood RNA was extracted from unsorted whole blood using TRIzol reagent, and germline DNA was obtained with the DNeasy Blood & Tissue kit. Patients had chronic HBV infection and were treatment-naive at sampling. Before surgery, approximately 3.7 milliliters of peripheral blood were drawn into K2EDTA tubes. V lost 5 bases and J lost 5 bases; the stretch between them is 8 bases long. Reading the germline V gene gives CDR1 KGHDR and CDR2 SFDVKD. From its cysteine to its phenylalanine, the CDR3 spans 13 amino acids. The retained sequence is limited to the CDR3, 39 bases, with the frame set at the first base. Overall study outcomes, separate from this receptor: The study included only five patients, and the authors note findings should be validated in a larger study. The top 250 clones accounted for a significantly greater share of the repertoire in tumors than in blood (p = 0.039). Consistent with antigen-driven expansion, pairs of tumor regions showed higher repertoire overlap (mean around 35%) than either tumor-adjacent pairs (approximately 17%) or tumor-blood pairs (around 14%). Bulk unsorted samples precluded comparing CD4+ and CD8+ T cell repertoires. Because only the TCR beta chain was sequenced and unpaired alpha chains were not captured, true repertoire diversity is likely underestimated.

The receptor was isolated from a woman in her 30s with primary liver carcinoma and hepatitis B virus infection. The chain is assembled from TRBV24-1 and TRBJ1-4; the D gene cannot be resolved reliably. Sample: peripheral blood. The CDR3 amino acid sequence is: CATSADGNEKLFF. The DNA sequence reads TGTGCCACCAGTGCGGACGGAAATGAAAAACTGTTTTTT.